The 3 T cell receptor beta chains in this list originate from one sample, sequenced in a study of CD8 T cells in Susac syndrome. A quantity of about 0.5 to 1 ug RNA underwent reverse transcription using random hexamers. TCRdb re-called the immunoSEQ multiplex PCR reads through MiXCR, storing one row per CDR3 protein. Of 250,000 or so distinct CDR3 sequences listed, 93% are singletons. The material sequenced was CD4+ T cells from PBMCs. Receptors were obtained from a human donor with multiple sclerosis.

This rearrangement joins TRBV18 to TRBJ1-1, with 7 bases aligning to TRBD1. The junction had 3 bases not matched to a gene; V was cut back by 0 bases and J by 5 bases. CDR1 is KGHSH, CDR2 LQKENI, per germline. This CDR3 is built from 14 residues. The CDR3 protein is CASSPPTGRTEAFF. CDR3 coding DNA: TGTGCCAGCTCACCACCGACAGGGAGGACTGAAGCTTTCTTT.

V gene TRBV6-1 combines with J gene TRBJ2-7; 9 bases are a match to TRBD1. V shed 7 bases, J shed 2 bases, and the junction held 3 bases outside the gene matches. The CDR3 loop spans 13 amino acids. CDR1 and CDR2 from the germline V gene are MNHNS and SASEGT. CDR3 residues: CASKGQGTYEQYF. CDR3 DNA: TGTGCCAGCAAGGGACAGGGAACCTACGAGCAGTACTTC.

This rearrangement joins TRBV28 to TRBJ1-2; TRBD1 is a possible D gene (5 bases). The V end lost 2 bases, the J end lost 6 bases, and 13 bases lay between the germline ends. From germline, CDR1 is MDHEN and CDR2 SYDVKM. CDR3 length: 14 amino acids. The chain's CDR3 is CASSLGDRIHGYTF. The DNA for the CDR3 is TGTGCCAGCAGTTTAGGGGACCGCATCCATGGCTACACCTTC.